This record covers a single T cell receptor (beta chain). The data were taken from a study of shared clonotypes between healthy human individuals. Study-wide context: Plates per donor: three CD4 naive, three CD4 memory, two CD8 naive, one CD8 memory.

Splitting the CD4+ cells yielded a CD45RA+ naive subset and a CD45RA-negative memory subset. The CDR3 consists of 15 residues. Trimming removed 3 bases at V and 4 bases at J, with 16 bases between. CDR1 MNHEY and CDR2 SMNVEV come from the germline V gene (reference sequence). Genomic DNA per cell subset filled all wells of several immunoSEQ plates. Produced via immunoSEQ multiplex PCR; TCRdb's table is partial and in-frame only. The table includes about 2.4 million clones, 90% to 95% detected once. The clonotype was recovered from a man aged 18 to 29 in good health. Some clones in this sample may be carry-over from other donors' samples. Sequenced sample: naive CD4+ T cells from PBMCs. Described subset: CD45RA+ positively selected. The chain recombines TRBV27 with TRBJ2-7; D not resolved. The CDR3 region is CASSFQFGFRYEQYF. CDR3 in DNA: TGTGCCAGCAGTTTTCAGTTTGGGTTTAGGTACGAGCAGTACTTC.